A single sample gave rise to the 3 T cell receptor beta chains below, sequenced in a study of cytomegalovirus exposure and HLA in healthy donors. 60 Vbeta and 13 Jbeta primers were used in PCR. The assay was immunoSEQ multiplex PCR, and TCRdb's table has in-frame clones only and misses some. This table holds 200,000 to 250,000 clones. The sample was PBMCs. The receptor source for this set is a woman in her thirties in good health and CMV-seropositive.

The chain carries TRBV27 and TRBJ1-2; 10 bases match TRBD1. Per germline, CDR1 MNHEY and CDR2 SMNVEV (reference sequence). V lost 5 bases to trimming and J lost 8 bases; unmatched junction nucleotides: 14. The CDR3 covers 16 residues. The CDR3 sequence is CASSPPSGTGVPGYTF. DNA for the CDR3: TGTGCCAGCAGTCCTCCCTCAGGGACAGGGGTACCCGGCTACACCTTC.

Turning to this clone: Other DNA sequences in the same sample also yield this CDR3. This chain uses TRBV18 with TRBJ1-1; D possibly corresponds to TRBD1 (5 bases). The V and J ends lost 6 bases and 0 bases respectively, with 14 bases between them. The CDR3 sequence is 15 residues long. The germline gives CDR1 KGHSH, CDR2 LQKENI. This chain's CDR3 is CASSPRQGMNTEAFF. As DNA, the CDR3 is TGTGCCAGCTCTCCTCGTCAGGGAATGAACACTGAAGCTTTCTTT.

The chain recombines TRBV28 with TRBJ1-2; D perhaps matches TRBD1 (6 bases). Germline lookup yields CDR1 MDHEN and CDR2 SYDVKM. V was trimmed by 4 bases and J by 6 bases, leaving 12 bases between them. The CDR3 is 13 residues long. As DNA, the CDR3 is TGTGCCAGCAGTTCCCGGGGGGGCCATGGCTACACCTTC. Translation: CASSSRGGHGYTF.